These 25 T cell receptor beta chains originate from one sample sequenced in a study of blood T cell repertoires in COVID-19. Assay used: immunoSEQ multiplex PCR; TCRdb lists only in-frame clones, some missing. The sample includes about 120,000 clones, 81% of them seen just once. What was sequenced was peripheral blood. These receptors were taken from a man between 50 and 59 years old with acute or convalescent COVID-19.

V usage is TRBV7-3 and J usage is TRBJ2-1; no firm D call. V shed 3 bases and J shed 5 bases, with 8 bases lying between them. Per germline, CDR1 SGHTA and CDR2 FQGTGA. The CDR3 is 13 residues long. CDR3 in DNA: TGTGCCAGCAGCTTTAGCAGAAACAATGAGCAGTTCTTC. This encodes CASSFSRNNEQFF.

The DNA for the CDR3 is TGTGCCAGCAGCCATGACAGGGGAAGTGACTATGGCTACACCTTC. Translation: CASSHDRGSDYGYTF. The chain carries TRBV9 and TRBJ1-2; 8 bases map to TRBD1. Per the germline V gene, CDR1 is SGDLS and CDR2 is YYNGEE. V gave up 4 bases and J gave up 3 bases; unmatched junction bases: 8. This CDR3 comprises 15 residues.

This sequence joins TRBV2 and TRBJ1-6; D is unresolved. Germline CDR1 SNHLY, CDR2 FYNNEI. Trimming shortened V by 4 bases and J by 6 bases, and 10 bases separated the two germline ends. This CDR3 comprises 14 residues. The CDR3 loop reads CASSGTSSNSPLHF. CDR3 DNA sequence: TGTGCCAGCAGTGGTACTAGTTCTAATTCACCCCTCCACTTT.

This chain's CDR3 is CASSSDRGGTEAFF. The CDR3 DNA is TGTGCCAGCAGTTCGGACAGGGGGGGCACTGAAGCTTTCTTT. The rearrangement uses TRBV28 and TRBJ1-1, with 10 bases lining up with TRBD1. The CDR3 sequence is 14 residues long. The V gene end was trimmed by 4 bases and the J gene end by 4 bases; junction bases not matched to a gene: 3. The germline V gene encodes CDR1 MDHEN and CDR2 SYDVKM.

V usage is TRBV5-1 and J usage is TRBJ1-5, with TRBD1 matching over 9 bases. The CDR3 runs 15 residues. J gave up 2 bases and V 3 bases, and 3 bases lay outside the gene matches. CDR1 and CDR2 (germline): SGHRS, YFSETQ. The chain's CDR3 is CASSWTGDGNQPQHF. The CDR3 nucleotides read TGCGCCAGCAGCTGGACAGGGGACGGCAATCAGCCCCAGCATTTT.

This chain links TRBV9 with TRBJ2-5, with D tentatively TRBD1 (5 bases). V shed 3 bases and J shed 7 bases, with 13 bases lying between them. Germline V CDR1 and CDR2: SGDLS, YYNGEE. CDR3 length: 13 residues. CDR3 DNA sequence: TGTGCCAGCAGCGAGGGATTCCAGGGGACCCAGTACTTC. This encodes CASSEGFQGTQYF.

The chain combines TRBV10-2 with TRBJ1-4, with 9 bases aligning to TRBD1. The V and J ends lost 6 bases and 0 bases, in that order; junction bases with no gene match: 2. The CDR3 covers 15 residues. Germline lookup yields CDR1 WSHSY and CDR2 SAAADI. In nucleotides, the CDR3 is TGCGCCAGCAGGGACAGGGGCTCAACTAATGAAAAACTGTTTTTT. Translated: CASRDRGSTNEKLFF.

The chain is built from TRBV4-1 and TRBJ2-7; 8 bases line up with TRBD2. This CDR3 comprises 16 residues. Germline V lookup: CDR1 MGHRA, CDR2 YSYEKL. Trimming removed 0 bases from V and 4 bases from J; junction bases left unmatched: 8. The CDR3 DNA sequence: TGCGCCAGCAGCCAAGATGACGCGGGGGGCCCTTACGAGCAGTACTTC. As protein: CASSQDDAGGPYEQYF.

The chain has TRBV30 and TRBJ2-1; D possibly uses TRBD1 or TRBD2 (6 bases each). The V gene lost 5 bases and the J gene lost 0 bases, with 14 bases spanning the gap. Per the germline V gene, CDR1 is GTSNPN and CDR2 is SVGIG (reference sequence). The CDR3 covers 15 residues. CDR3 in amino acids: CAWGGGRSSYNEQFF. The CDR3 DNA follows: TGTGCCTGGGGAGGGGGGAGGAGCTCCTACAATGAGCAGTTCTTC.

The V and J genes are TRBV4-1 and TRBJ2-7, with TRBD2 identical over 7 bases. Germline assignment: CDR1 MGHRA and CDR2 YSYEKL. The CDR3 consists of 16 residues. Trimming cost V 1 base and J 2 bases; bases outside gene matches: 8. CDR3 bases: TGCGCCAGCAGCCAAGTTTCGGCTAGCGGAACCTACGAGCAGTACTTC. It translates to CASSQVSASGTYEQYF.

Turning to this clone: Other DNA sequences of this sample code for an identical CDR3. The chain combines TRBV10-2 with TRBJ2-3; D call uncertain. This CDR3 contains 15 residues. The V and J ends lost 0 bases and 0 bases respectively, with 7 bases between them. The germline V gene has CDR1 WSHSY and CDR2 SAAADI. The CDR3 bases are TGCGCCAGCAGTGAGTCGAGCGTAAGCACAGATACGCAGTATTTT. It yields the protein CASSESSVSTDTQYF.

J is TRBJ2-3 and V is TRBV6-5; 7 positions agree with TRBD1. This CDR3 region has 15 residues. J was trimmed by 2 bases and V by 8 bases; bases with no gene match: 10. Germline CDR1 reads MNHEY; CDR2 reads SVGAGI. The CDR3 DNA is TGTGCCAGCCAGAGGAACAGGGGCGTCACAGATACGCAGTATTTT. Its translation: CASQRNRGVTDTQYF.

This sequence joins TRBV15 and TRBJ1-1; 7 bases align to TRBD1. The V and J ends lost 2 bases and 0 bases, in that order; junction bases with no gene match: 3. The CDR3 covers 15 residues. Germline V gene sequence: CDR1 LNHNV, CDR2 YYDKDF (reference sequence). The CDR3 region has the DNA TGTGCCACCAGCAGAAAGACAGGGTTGAACACTGAAGCTTTCTTT. Its protein is CATSRKTGLNTEAFF.

The V call is TRBV6-5, the J call TRBJ1-6; tentative D call: TRBD1 (6 bases). V was clipped by 7 bases and J by 4 bases, with 8 bases between them. Per the germline V gene, CDR1 is MNHEY and CDR2 is SVGAGI. The CDR3 runs 13 residues. The CDR3, as DNA: TGTGCCAGCAACCAGGGGTATAATTCACCCCTCCACTTT. This encodes CASNQGYNSPLHF.

The rearrangement joins TRBV11-3 to TRBJ2-3; unclear D gene. Trimming pared 6 bases from V and 4 bases from J, leaving 14 bases between. Germline CDR1 is SGHNT and CDR2 is YENEEA. There are 14 residues in the CDR3. The CDR3, as DNA: TGTGCCAGCAGTAGCTCTAGAGGCGCAGATACGCAGTATTTT. Encoded protein: CASSSSRGADTQYF. Filled out from reference TRBV11-3 and TRBJ2-3, the complete variable domain reads EAGVVQSPRYKIIEKKQPVAFWCNPISGHNTLYWYLQNLGQGPELLIRYENEEAVDDSQLPKDRFSAERLKGVDSTLKIQPAELGDSAVYLCASSSSRGADTQYFGPGTRLTVL.

Only a few counts were recorded for this clone. Other DNA sequences of this sample code for an identical CDR3. The chain links TRBV19 to TRBJ1-1; perhaps TRBD1 as D (5 bases). Germline V gene lookup returns CDR1 LNHDA and CDR2 SQIVND (reference sequence). This CDR3 is built from 12 residues. V dropped 6 bases and J dropped 2 bases, with 7 bases sitting between them. The DNA for the CDR3 is TGTGCCAGTAGGACAGCTAACACTGAAGCTTTCTTT. Translated: CASRTANTEAFF. The whole variable domain, filled in from reference TRBV19 and TRBJ1-1, reads DGGITQSPKYLFRKEGQNVTLSCEQNLNHDAMYWYRQDPGQGLRLIYYSQIVNDFQKGDIAEGYSVSREKKESFPLTVTSAQKNPTAFYLCASRTANTEAFFGQGTRLTVV.

J is TRBJ2-7 and V is TRBV5-6, with TRBD1 identical over 8 bases. V dropped 2 bases and J dropped 1; count of bases not matched to a gene: 2. The CDR3 is 14 residues long. Germline CDR1 SGHDT, CDR2 YYEEEE. This CDR3 is CASSLGQGSYEQYF. In DNA, the CDR3 is TGTGCCAGCAGCTTAGGACAGGGATCCTACGAGCAGTACTTC. The full variable domain, with the rest looked up from reference TRBV5-6 and TRBJ2-7, is DAGVTQSPTHLIKTRGQQVTLRCSPKSGHDTVSWYQQALGQGPQFIFQYYEEEERQRGNFPDRFSGHQFPNYSSELNVNALLLGDSALYLCASSLGQGSYEQYFGPGTRLTVT.

The chain links TRBV29-1 to TRBJ2-3; no definite D call. The V gene's germline CDR1 is SQVTM and CDR2 ANQGSEA. The CDR3 has 12 residues. V lost 3 bases and J lost 2, with 6 bases in between. CDR3 bases: TGCAGCGTTGAGCGAGTCACAGATACGCAGTATTTT. Its translation is CSVERVTDTQYF.

Of note for this clone: Other DNA sequences in the same sample also yield this CDR3. The gene calls are TRBV12-3 or TRBV12-4 and TRBJ1-2; the D gene is possibly TRBD1 (6 bases). The germline V and J ends were trimmed by 1 base and 4 bases, with 7 bases remaining between them. The CDR3 contains 13 residues. The CDR3 DNA is TGTGCCAGCAGTTTAGGGGGGCCCTATGGCTACACCTTC. Translating gives CASSLGGPYGYTF.

This chain connects TRBV24-1 to TRBJ2-6; the D is unclear. The V and J ends lost 6 bases and 0 bases respectively, with 14 bases between them. This CDR3 is 17 amino acids long. The germline gives CDR1 KGHDR, CDR2 SFDVKD. CDR3 residues: CATSPPAVPSGANVLTF. CDR3 nucleotides: TGTGCCACCAGTCCCCCTGCGGTGCCCTCTGGGGCCAACGTCCTGACTTTC.

The chain recombines TRBV19 with TRBJ2-6, with 7 bases aligning to TRBD1. The CDR3 covers 17 residues. J was trimmed by 0 bases and V by 7 bases; bases with no gene match: 9. Germline CDR1 is LNHDA and CDR2 is SQIVND (reference sequence). In nucleotides, the CDR3 is TGTGCCAGTACCATAACGACAGGGTACTCTGGGGCCAACGTCCTGACTTTC. Translating gives CASTITTGYSGANVLTF. Drawing the rest from reference TRBV19 and TRBJ2-6, the complete variable domain is DGGITQSPKYLFRKEGQNVTLSCEQNLNHDAMYWYRQDPGQGLRLIYYSQIVNDFQKGDIAEGYSVSREKKESFPLTVTSAQKNPTAFYLCASTITTGYSGANVLTFGAGSRLTVL.

The genes are TRBV5-5 and TRBJ2-1; 8 nucleotides agree with TRBD1. Germline V gene sequence: CDR1 SGHKS, CDR2 YYEKEE (reference sequence). The CDR3 extends over 19 amino acids. The trim removed 0 bases at V and 0 bases at J, leaving 11 bases unmatched. The CDR3 DNA reads as TGTGCCAGCAGCTTGGTCGTGACAGGGGCCATTTCCTCCTACAATGAGCAGTTCTTC. It specifies CASSLVVTGAISSYNEQFF.

This chain uses TRBV6-6 with TRBJ2-5; 11 nucleotides agree with TRBD2. Germline CDR1 is MNHNY and CDR2 is SVGAGI (reference sequence). The CDR3 contains 14 residues. J was trimmed by 4 bases and V by 5 bases; bases with no gene match: 3. The CDR3 here is CASSPGTSGETQYF. The CDR3 DNA is TGTGCCAGCAGTCCTGGGACTAGCGGAGAGACCCAGTACTTC.

The chain employs TRBV10-1 and TRBJ2-7, with TRBD1 matching over 9 bases. V shed 7 bases, J shed 11 bases, and the junction held 27 bases outside the gene matches. The CDR3 extends over 18 amino acids. CDR1 is WNHNN, CDR2 SYGVQD, per germline (reference sequence). CDR3 nucleotides: TGCGCCAGCATGAAGTCCCGGGACAGGGAGGAAGGGGCCAGGTGGGAGTACGTC. It translates to CASMKSRDREEGARWEYV.

This clone was picked up a small number of times. This chain joins TRBV5-1 and TRBJ2-2; TRBD1 matches at 7 bases. CDR1 is SGHRS, CDR2 YFSETQ, per germline. V dropped 2 bases and J dropped 6; count of bases not matched to a gene: 13. The CDR3 spans 17 residues. The CDR3, as DNA: TGCGCCAGCAGCTTCCTATCAAGACAGGGATCATCCGGGGAGCTGTTTTTT. Its protein product is CASSFLSRQGSSGELFF. The variable domain in full, completed from reference TRBV5-1 and TRBJ2-2, reads KAGVTQTPRYLIKTRGQQVTLSCSPISGHRSVSWYQQTPGQGLQFLFEYFSETQRNKGNFPGRFSGRQFSNSRSEMNVSTLELGDSALYLCASSFLSRQGSSGELFFGEGSRLTVL.